This T cell receptor beta chain was sequenced for a study of CD8+ T cells in alopecia areata. As the sequencing template, cDNA was produced by extracting RNA and reverse transcribing it. The repertoire was sequenced with immunoSEQ multiplex PCR; TCRdb's copy has only in-frame clones and lacks some. The data hold 180,000 or so clones, with less than 75% observed a single time. Germline assignment: CDR1 GTSNPN and CDR2 SVGIG (reference sequence). The V end lost 2 bases, the J end lost 5 bases, and 13 bases lay between the germline ends. The CDR3 covers 14 residues. The material was CD8+ T cells sorted from blood, obtained at week 0. This sequence originates from a human donor with alopecia areata. The rearrangement links TRBV30 to TRBJ1-5; D possibly corresponds to TRBD1 (5 bases). CDR3: CAWSPGGSHQPQHF. The CDR3 DNA is TGTGCCTGGAGTCCCGGGGGTTCCCATCAGCCCCAGCATTTT.